This TCR beta chain was sequenced during a study of blood T cell repertoires in COVID-19. Some clones are missing from TCRdb's copy, which holds only in-frame ones; the method was immunoSEQ multiplex PCR. Of about 250,000 clones in the sample, 88% are singletons; the top ten hold 0.65% to 0.9%. CDR3 length equals 14 residues. Germline lookup yields CDR1 GTSNPN and CDR2 SVGIG (reference sequence). Between the trimmed V and J ends, which lost 2 bases and 4 bases, there was a span of 11 bases. This sequence originates from a woman aged 25 to 39 with acute or convalescent COVID-19. Source material: peripheral blood. The chain is built from TRBV30 and TRBJ2-2; D might be TRBD1 (7 bases). CDR3 nucleotide sequence: TGTGCCTGGAGTACCCAGGGGGGCACCGGGGAGCTGTTTTTT. Protein: CAWSTQGGTGELFF.